One T cell receptor (beta chain) is described in this entry. This sample was included in a study of T cell changes during pregnancy in multiple sclerosis. Assay used: immunoSEQ multiplex PCR; TCRdb lists only in-frame clones, some missing. This sample has roughly 67,000 clones, with approximately 90% found just once. The germline V gene has CDR1 SGHTS and CDR2 YDEGEE. The V end lost 2 bases, the J end lost 0 bases, and 6 bases lay between the germline ends. The CDR3 is 14 residues long. The chain carries TRBV5-8 and TRBJ1-5, with unresolved D. The specimen comprised peripheral blood, sampled in the second trimester of pregnancy. The sequence derives from a female donor with multiple sclerosis, enrolled in a pregnancy study. DNA of the CDR3: TGTGCCAGCAGCTTCGGGGATAGCAATCAGCCCCAGCATTTT. Amino acids: CASSFGDSNQPQHF.